The rows below give T cell receptor beta chains drawn from one sample of a study of beta chain features in type 1 diabetes. Some clones are missing from TCRdb's copy, which holds only in-frame ones; the method was immunoSEQ multiplex PCR. The sample records some 200,000 clones, 16% being singletons. The sample taken for sequencing was naive CD4+ T cells from blood. Source of these receptors: a man younger than 40 with type 1 diabetes. Each CDR3 is given with its conserved first and last residue. A D gene is named only where the DNA matches it firmly. Clone size is given for some rows only: seen once, a few or many times, or a class if the clone is expanded.

size,J,D,V,CDR3,DNA
few,TRBJ2-7,TRBD2,TRBV29-1,CSVVGLAGGEQYF,TGCAGCGTTGTAGGACTAGCGGGAGGGGAGCAGTACTTC
.,TRBJ1-1,.,TRBV10-3,CAISEQGANTEAFF,TGTGCCATCAGTGAGCAGGGCGCGAACACTGAAGCTTTCTTT
.,TRBJ2-1,TRBD1,TRBV28,CARTGEVYNEQFF,TGTGCCAGGACAGGGGAAGTCTACAATGAGCAGTTCTTC
.,TRBJ1-1,.,TRBV13,CASSSKQGSTEAFF,TGTGCCAGCAGCTCAAAACAGGGTAGCACTGAAGCTTTCTTT
few,TRBJ1-1,.,TRBV29-1,CSVGGQNTEAFF,TGCAGCGTAGGGGGACAAAACACTGAAGCTTTCTTT
.,TRBJ2-7,TRBD1,TRBV28,CASTRDRVYEQYF,TGTGCCAGCACTAGGGACAGAGTCTACGAGCAGTACTTC
few,TRBJ2-7,TRBD1,TRBV29-1,CSVDRDYEQYF,TGCAGCGTGGACAGGGATTACGAGCAGTACTTC
.,TRBJ2-5,.,TRBV9,CASSARDQETQYF,TGTGCCAGCAGCGCCAGGGACCAAGAGACCCAGTACTTC
few,TRBJ2-1,TRBD2,TRBV25-1,CATVPPGLAGHNEQFF,TGTGCCACGGTTCCCCCGGGACTAGCGGGACACAATGAGCAGTTCTTC
few,TRBJ2-7,TRBD2,TRBV9,CASSAQGVAGLQYF,TGTGCCAGCAGCGCCCAGGGAGTAGCGGGGCTACAGTACTTC
few,TRBJ2-5,.,TRBV9,CASSVAGAGVPRETQYF,TGTGCCAGCAGCGTAGCCGGGGCAGGGGTCCCCAGAGAGACCCAGTACTTC
.,TRBJ2-3,.,TRBV7-2,CASSLMVDTQYF,TGTGCCAGCAGCTTAATGGTGGATACGCAGTATTTT
few,TRBJ1-1,TRBD1,TRBV30,CAWSELTGGTEAFF,TGTGCCTGGAGTGAATTGACAGGGGGAACTGAAGCTTTCTTT
few,TRBJ2-1,.,TRBV6-6,CASSVGAIYNEQFF,TGTGCCAGCAGTGTGGGAGCCATTTACAATGAGCAGTTCTTC
few,TRBJ2-1,TRBD2,TRBV6-6,CASSHGTTNEQFF,TGTGCCAGCAGCCACGGGACTACGAATGAGCAGTTCTTC
few,TRBJ1-2,.,TRBV6-5,CASSYSGNYGYTF,TGTGCCAGCAGTTACTCGGGGAACTATGGCTACACCTTC
.,TRBJ2-3,TRBD2,TRBV7-2,CASSFLAGATDTQYF,TGTGCCAGCAGCTTCCTAGCGGGAGCGACAGATACGCAGTATTTT